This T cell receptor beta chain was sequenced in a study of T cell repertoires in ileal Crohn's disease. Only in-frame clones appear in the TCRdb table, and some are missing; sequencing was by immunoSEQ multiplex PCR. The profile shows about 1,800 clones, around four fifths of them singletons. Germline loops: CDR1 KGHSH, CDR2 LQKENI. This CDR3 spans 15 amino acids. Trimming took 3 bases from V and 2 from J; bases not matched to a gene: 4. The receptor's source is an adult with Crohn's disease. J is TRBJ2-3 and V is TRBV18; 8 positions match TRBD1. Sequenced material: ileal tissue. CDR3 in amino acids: CASSPQGAPTDTQYF. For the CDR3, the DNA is TGTGCCAGCTCACCCCAGGGGGCGCCCACAGATACGCAGTATTTT.